One sample yielded the 6 T cell receptor beta chains listed below, sequenced in a study of breast tumors, draining lymph nodes, adjacent tissues. TCRdb recomputed calls from the multiplex PCR reads with MiXCR, one row per CDR3 protein. The sample has about 20,000 distinct CDR3 sequences, roughly 43% seen once; the top ten hold about a fifth. Sequencing was performed on breast tumor tissue. The origin of the receptors is a female donor with breast cancer. Some clones in this sample may be carry-over from other donors' samples.

Ten or more counts support this clonotype. This chain connects TRBV11-3 to TRBJ2-7; 10 positions agree with TRBD2. CDR1 and CDR2 (germline): SGHNT, YENEEA. Unmatched junction bases numbered 4, after V lost 3 bases and J lost 2 bases. The CDR3 length is 15 residues. The CDR3 loop reads CASSLRAGGPYEQYF. The CDR3 DNA is TGTGCCAGCAGCTTGAGAGCGGGAGGGCCCTACGAGCAGTACTTC.

This clonotype was detected ten times or more. A clone one base away is much larger, so this may be a read error. The chain employs TRBV9 and TRBJ2-1; 8 bases match TRBD2. Looked up from germline, CDR1 is SGDLS and CDR2 is YYNGEE. This CDR3 region has 15 residues. Here the CDR3 reads CASSVEAGAYNEPFF. The CDR3 DNA reads as TGTGCCAGCAGCGTAGAAGCGGGAGCTTACAATGAGCCGTTCTTC.

This clonotype was detected a few times. Just one base apart from a much larger clone, this may be a read error. The V call is TRBV20-1, the J call TRBJ2-1; TRBD2 matches 10 bases. Germline V gives CDR1 DFQATT, CDR2 SNEGSKA (reference sequence). The CDR3 is made up of 15 amino acids. Losses at the gene ends were 3 bases for V and 7 bases for J; bases not matched to a gene: 9. For the CDR3, the DNA is TGCAGTGCTAGGAAACCGGGACTAGCGCCGAATGAGCAGTTCTTC. This gives the protein CSARKPGLAPNEQFF.

This clonotype was detected many times. This rearrangement joins TRBV7-6 to TRBJ2-1; the D gene is possibly TRBD1 (6 bases). Germline loops: CDR1 SGHVS, CDR2 FNYEAQ. V gave up 6 bases and J gave up 7 bases, with 19 bases separating them. The CDR3 loop spans 15 amino acids. In nucleotides, the CDR3 is TGTGCCAGCAGTCCTGACAGGAGTGGGGATAATGAGCAGTTCTTC. Its translation: CASSPDRSGDNEQFF.

This clonotype was picked up one time. The V gene is TRBV12-3 or TRBV12-4, the J gene TRBJ2-7, with 8 bases fitting TRBD1. This CDR3 region has 15 residues. V shed 7 bases and J 1 base; nucleotides not matched to a gene: 9. This CDR3 is CASTRGHERSYEQYF. The CDR3, as DNA: TGTGCCAGCACCAGGGGGCACGAGCGATCCTACGAGCAGTACTTC.

With respect to this clonotype: A junction end diverges from the germline sequence, so it may reflect a read error. The V call is TRBV20-1, the J call TRBJ1-6; unclear D gene. CDR3 size: 14 residues. Germline CDR1 and CDR2: DFQATT and SNEGSKA (reference sequence). Here the CDR3 DNA reads TGCTGTGCCCATCTCCGGGAGAGAAATTCACCCCTCCACTTT. Translation gives CCAHLRERNSPLHF.